The present entry profiles one TCR beta chain with its context. Its target is not known. Both 60 Vbeta primers and 13 Jbeta primers went into the PCR. Method: immunoSEQ multiplex PCR; TCRdb's copy keeps in-frame clones and lacks some. The sample has 130,000 or so clones, about 76% seen once; the top ten hold around 6.6%. The sample belongs to a study of cytomegalovirus exposure and HLA in healthy donors. Study-level points and caveats: Another analysis was done later, and it associated approximately 18,000 TCR beta sequences with HLA alleles at 0.05 false discovery rate. Accurate prediction of HLA-A and HLA-B alleles (for most subjects) was reportedly achieved from TCR beta sequences. Most likely, a cluster of highly shared sequence variants arose as a sequencing artifact. A later analysis linked a missense variant in DCLRE1C to the trimming of TCR beta V and J genes.

This CDR3 region has 16 residues. Trimming stripped 5 bases from V and 0 bases from J, with 13 bases between. Germline CDR1 SGHTA, CDR2 FQGTGA. The sequencing sample was made of PBMCs. The TCR comes from a man aged 35 to 55 in good health and CMV-seropositive. The chain is built from TRBV7-3 and TRBJ1-4, with a possible D match to TRBD1 (6 bases). Here the CDR3 DNA reads TGTGCCAGCAGCCAAGGACAGCTAGCAACTAATGAAAAACTGTTTTTT. This gives the protein CASSQGQLATNEKLFF. Variable domain in full (rest from reference TRBV7-3 and TRBJ1-4): GAGVSQTPSNKVTEKGKYVELRCDPISGHTALYWYRQSLGQGPEFLIYFQGTGAADDSGLPNDRFFAVRPEGSVSTLKIQRTERGDSAVYLCASSQGQLATNEKLFFGSGTQLSVL.